These 21 T cell receptor beta chains share one sample of origin, sequenced in a study of T cell repertoires in cytomegalovirus infection. TCRdb re-derived calls from the reads in MiXCR, one entry per CDR3 protein. The sample lists about 920,000 distinct CDR3 sequences, approximately 31% occurring once. Their specific antigens are unknown. Sequenced material: cultured CD8+ T cells from PBMCs, taken from culture after CMV antigen stimulation. These receptors all come from a human donor in good health (CMV status not recorded). Some clones in this sample may be carry-over from other donors' samples.

The table lists this clonotype with a few counts. This chain links TRBV4-1 with TRBJ2-5, with D unresolved. The CDR3 loop spans 15 amino acids. CDR1 and CDR2 (germline): MGHRA, YSYEKL. The ends were cut back, 4 bases at V and 7 bases at J, with 19 bases in the middle. The CDR3, as DNA: TGCGCCAGCAGCCTCCTCGGGTTAGGGTCGGGGACCCAGTACTTC. Its translation: CASSLLGLGSGTQYF.

The chain couples TRBV19 to TRBJ2-4; 7 positions match TRBD2. CDR1 is LNHDA and CDR2 is SQIVND in the germline V gene (reference sequence). This CDR3 has 13 amino acids. The V gene end was trimmed by 5 bases and the J gene end by 8 bases; junction bases not matched to a gene: 6. CDR3: CASSPRTSDIQYF. The DNA of the CDR3 is TGTGCCAGTAGTCCTCGGACTAGTGACATTCAGTACTTC.

The chain uses TRBV4-3 and TRBJ1-2, with D unresolved. Trimming took 1 base from V and 7 from J, leaving 7 bases between them. CDR1 is LGHNA and CDR2 is YSLEER in the germline V gene. The CDR3 spans 12 residues. The CDR3 nucleotides read TGCGCCAGCAGCCAAGGCCCGGGTGGCTACACCTTC. This gives the protein CASSQGPGGYTF.

This clonotype showed up just a few times. The V and J genes are TRBV4-1 and TRBJ2-2, with a weak D call TRBD1 (6 bases). Trimming took off 0 bases at V and 9 bases at J, with 14 bases between the two ends. From germline, CDR1 is MGHRA and CDR2 YSYEKL. The CDR3 has 15 residues. DNA for the CDR3: TGCGCCAGCAGCCAAGACCGGGACACCCTGTGGGAGCTGTTTTTT. This codes for CASSQDRDTLWELFF.

The gene calls are TRBV7-9 and TRBJ2-1; perhaps TRBD1 as D (6 bases). Germline V gene lookup returns CDR1 SEHNR and CDR2 FQNEAQ (reference sequence). This CDR3 has 14 residues. Deletions cut 5 bases from V and 7 bases from J, with 15 bases between. The CDR3: CASSPDRQGNEQFF. CDR3 sequence (DNA): TGTGCCAGCAGCCCGGACCGCCAGGGGAATGAGCAGTTCTTC.

In regard to this clonotype: Germline and junction disagree at one end, which may indicate a read error. The CDR3 nucleotides are TGTGCCAGCAGTTCTCAATTCCCGGGGGGGCCGGGGTACGAGCGGTACTTC. Encoded protein: CASSSQFPGGPGYERYF. The rearrangement links TRBV6-1 to TRBJ2-7; 8 bases line up with TRBD2. Germline V gene data show CDR1 as MNHNS and CDR2 as SASEGT. This CDR3 comprises 17 residues.

This clonotype was seen many times. This chain links TRBV7-2 with TRBJ2-1; D may be TRBD2 (6 bases). The CDR3 contains 15 residues. The germline V gene encodes CDR1 SGHTA and CDR2 FQGNSA. With 5 bases removed from V and 5 bases from J, the gap between germline ends came to 16 bases. For the CDR3, the DNA is TGTGCCAGCAGCCAAAGGCGCGGGGACGACAATGAGCAGTTCTTC. It translates to CASSQRRGDDNEQFF.

This clonotype came up many times. V is TRBV7-9 and J is TRBJ2-1, with TRBD1 matching over 7 bases. CDR1 and CDR2 from the germline V gene are SEHNR and FQNEAQ (reference sequence). This CDR3 has 16 residues. Losses at the gene ends were 6 bases for V and 0 bases for J; bases not matched to a gene: 8. CDR3 DNA sequence: TGTGCCAGCAGTGGCCCAGGGGGAAGCTCCTACAATGAGCAGTTCTTC. Protein: CASSGPGGSSYNEQFF.

The J gene is TRBJ1-5, the V gene TRBV12-3 or TRBV12-4, with a tentative D call TRBD1 (6 bases). CDR3 length: 12 residues. Trimming stripped 8 bases from V and 7 bases from J, with 12 bases between. The CDR3 bases are TGTGCCAGCGGATCAGGGGCCCAGCCCCAGCATTTT. Protein: CASGSGAQPQHF.

J is TRBJ2-7 and V is TRBV7-4; possibly TRBD2 for D (5 bases). The CDR3 sequence is 13 residues long. Trimming took off 5 bases at V and 7 bases at J, with 15 bases between the two ends. The V gene's germline CDR1 is SGHVT and CDR2 SQSDAQ. CDR3: CASSLTSLGEQYF. CDR3 in DNA: TGTGCCAGCAGCCTCACCTCACTAGGGGAGCAGTACTTC.

CDR3 residues: CASSARPSGGAYATQYF. The CDR3, as DNA: TGTGCCAGCAGCGCCCGCCCTAGCGGGGGGGCCTATGCTACGCAGTATTTT. The gene calls are TRBV9 and TRBJ2-3, with 12 positions matching TRBD2. CDR1 is SGDLS, CDR2 YYNGEE, per germline. The CDR3 consists of 17 residues. With V trimmed by 3 bases and J by 8 bases, 13 bases remained unmatched.

As DNA, the CDR3 is TGTGCCAGCCTGGGACAGGGAGTCACTGAAGCTTTCTTT. The encoded protein is CASLGQGVTEAFF. The chain links TRBV19 to TRBJ1-1; the match to TRBD1 covers 9 bases. Germline V CDR1 and CDR2: LNHDA, SQIVND (reference sequence). V shed 9 bases, J shed 4 bases, and the junction held 6 bases outside the gene matches. The CDR3 is made up of 13 amino acids.

This clonotype was found a few times. The chain carries TRBV7-8 and TRBJ2-4; the match to TRBD1 covers 12 bases. Per the germline V gene, CDR1 is SGHVS and CDR2 is FQNEAQ. The CDR3 has 16 amino acids. Unmatched junction bases numbered 9, after V lost 4 bases and J lost 8 bases. The chain's CDR3 is CASSSPGTGGADIQYF. The CDR3 DNA follows: TGTGCCAGCAGCTCTCCCGGGACAGGGGGCGCGGACATTCAGTACTTC. Variable domain in full (rest from reference TRBV7-8 and TRBJ2-4): GAGVSQSPRYKVAKRGQDVALRCDPISGHVSLFWYQQALGQGPEFLTYFQNEAQLDKSGLPSDRFFAERPEGSVSTLKIQRTQQEDSAVYLCASSSPGTGGADIQYFGAGTRLSVL.

Of note for this clonotype: Just one base apart from a much larger clone, this may be a read error. The chain couples TRBV7-8 to TRBJ1-1, with a possible D match to TRBD1 (6 bases). The CDR3 totals 15 residues. Per the germline V gene, CDR1 is SGHVS and CDR2 is FQNEAQ. CDR3 loop: CACSLATGSNTEAFF. CDR3 sequence (DNA): TGTGCCTGCAGCTTAGCTACAGGGTCCAACACTGAAGCTTTCTTT.

This chain connects TRBV2 to TRBJ1-5; D is possibly TRBD1 (5 bases). The ends were cut back, 3 bases at V and 0 bases at J, with 15 bases in the middle. The CDR3 is 17 amino acids. Germline V CDR1 and CDR2: SNHLY, FYNNEI. The DNA for the CDR3 is TGTGCCAGCAGTGACGATATGGACACTTATAGCAATCAGCCCCAGCATTTT. Translation gives CASSDDMDTYSNQPQHF.

This clonotype has just a few counts. The chain joins TRBV11-2 to TRBJ1-1, with no clear D. CDR1 SGHAT and CDR2 FQNNGV come from the germline V gene. The CDR3 runs 13 residues. Trimming removed 1 base at V and 9 bases at J, with 12 bases between. CDR3: CASSLGGTSKAFF. CDR3 sequence (DNA): TGTGCCAGCAGCTTAGGCGGAACAAGTAAAGCTTTCTTT.

The CDR3 is CASSIQGAHEQYF. The CDR3 nucleotides read TGTGCCAGTAGTATCCAGGGGGCCCACGAGCAGTACTTC. The V gene is TRBV19, the J gene TRBJ2-7; TRBD1 matches at 8 bases. This CDR3 is built from 13 residues. CDR1 and CDR2 (germline): LNHDA, SQIVND (reference sequence). Losses at the gene ends were 3 bases for V and 5 bases for J; bases not matched to a gene: 3. The whole variable domain, remainder taken from reference TRBV19 and TRBJ2-7, is DGGITQSPKYLFRKEGQNVTLSCEQNLNHDAMYWYRQDPGQGLRLIYYSQIVNDFQKGDIAEGYSVSREKKESFPLTVTSAQKNPTAFYLCASSIQGAHEQYFGPGTRLTVT.

The chain employs TRBV7-6 and TRBJ2-5, with a weak D call TRBD1 (5 bases). The germline V gene encodes CDR1 SGHVS and CDR2 FNYEAQ. This CDR3 contains 15 residues. V was clipped by 1 base and J by 5 bases, with 14 bases between them. The CDR3 region has the DNA TGTGCCAGCAGCTTAGAACCCGAGACAGAGGAGACCCAGTACTTC. As protein: CASSLEPETEETQYF.

This clonotype was seen many times. The chain links TRBV28 to TRBJ1-5; TRBD1 matches at 10 bases. CDR1 is MDHEN, CDR2 SYDVKM, per germline. V lost 1 base, J lost 3 bases, and 3 bases stayed unmatched. CDR3 length equals 16 residues. The CDR3 loop is CASSLLGQGPNQPQHF. CDR3 DNA: TGTGCCAGCAGTTTATTGGGACAGGGGCCCAATCAGCCCCAGCATTTT.

CDR3 residues: CATLGFFTEAFF. CDR3 in DNA: TGTGCCACCTTGGGTTTTTTCACTGAAGCTTTCTTT. This chain uses TRBV19 with TRBJ1-1, with D unresolved. Germline V gene data show CDR1 as LNHDA and CDR2 as SQIVND (reference sequence). The CDR3 extends over 12 amino acids. V lost 10 bases and J 4 bases, leaving 13 bases between the germline ends.

The genes are TRBV12-3 or TRBV12-4 and TRBJ2-5, with 9 bases identical to TRBD1. V gave up 7 bases and J gave up 4 bases; unmatched junction bases: 7. The CDR3 runs to 14 residues. The CDR3 sequence: CASTEGQGGETQYF. The CDR3 DNA reads TGTGCCAGCACCGAGGGACAGGGAGGAGAGACCCAGTACTTC.